This passage covers 3 T cell receptor beta chains from one sample sequenced in a study of T cell repertoires in cytomegalovirus infection. TCRdb reprocessed the reads with MiXCR, giving one entry per CDR3 protein. This table has some 200,000 distinct CDR3 sequences, 8.5% to 10% appearing once. The specimen was PBMCs. The receptors here all came from a human donor in good health (CMV status not recorded). Some clones in this sample may be carry-over from other donors' samples.

This clonotype was seen a few times. The rearrangement links TRBV5-4 to TRBJ2-1, with 10 positions matching TRBD2. The germline V gene has CDR1 SGHNT and CDR2 YYREEE (reference sequence). The CDR3 totals 16 residues. After removal of 4 bases from V and 5 bases from J, the junction contained 9 bases not matched to a gene. The CDR3 reads CASSPGKREGDNEQFF. The CDR3 DNA follows: TGTGCCAGCAGCCCAGGAAAGCGGGAGGGCGACAATGAGCAGTTCTTC.

This clonotype was observed many times. The J gene is TRBJ2-5, the V gene TRBV12-3 or TRBV12-4; D perhaps matches TRBD1 (5 bases). The CDR3 runs 13 residues. With 5 bases removed from V and 4 bases from J, the gap between germline ends came to 11 bases. The CDR3: CASSSSGPETQYF. CDR3 coding DNA: TGTGCCAGCAGTAGTTCAGGGCCAGAGACCCAGTACTTC.

This clonotype was observed many times. The CDR3 is CASSPNLAGGTDTQYF. CDR3 in DNA: TGTGCCAGCAGCCCAAACCTAGCGGGGGGCACAGATACGCAGTATTTT. The gene calls are TRBV7-9 and TRBJ2-3; TRBD2 matches at 10 bases. CDR1 is SEHNR, CDR2 FQNEAQ, per germline (reference sequence). V shed 5 bases and J 1 base; nucleotides not matched to a gene: 6. The CDR3 is 16 residues long.